The clone carrying this TCR beta chain has a count of ten or more. This entry comes from a study of T cells after yellow fever vaccination. V lost 8 bases, J lost 5 bases, and 18 bases lay in between. Germline V CDR1 and CDR2: MGHDK, SYGVNS. CDR3 length: 14 residues. TCR cDNA, made by 5'RACE template switching, carried an added universal primer site and UMIs. TCRdb reanalysed the 5' RACE reads using MiXCR and keeps one entry per CDR3 protein. The sample holds 350,000 to 450,000 distinct CDR3 sequences, 6.2% seen once. Source: PBMCs, taken 5 days after the yellow fever booster vaccination. This rearrangement joins TRBV25-1 to TRBJ2-5; D possibly corresponds to TRBD1 (6 bases). The receptor comes from a young man who received the YFV17D yellow fever vaccine. The CDR3 DNA reads as TGTGCCAGCGCCTCATCCACAGGGAAGGAGACCCAGTACTTC. As protein: CASASSTGKETQYF.